A selection of T cell receptor beta chains follows, all from one sample in a study of CD8+CD57+ T cells in acquired aplastic anemia. TCRdb recomputed calls from the reads with MiXCR, one row per CDR3 protein. The data show tens of thousands of distinct CDR3 sequences, under 50% seen once. Sequenced: sorted CD4+, CD8+, or CD8+CD57+ T cells (not recorded which) from PBMCs. The receptors were gathered from a human donor in good health, serving as a control. Both conserved end residues are trimmed from each CDR3.

j_call v_call cdr3_aa
TRBJ1-6 TRBV19 ATADALIHSPLH
TRBJ1-5 TRBV2 ASTPYGGGNQPQH
TRBJ1-2 TRBV9 ASSARQSYGYT
TRBJ2-7 TRBV6-1 ASSTTGSSYEQY
TRBJ1-6 TRBV6-1 ASSEGQDYSPLH
TRBJ1-1 TRBV29-1 SEGAGKALGTEAF
TRBJ1-1 TRBV7-9 ASSVQGQGDTEAF
TRBJ2-7 TRBV25-1 ASSFRQGSYEQY
TRBJ2-7 TRBV4-1 ASSQLDRGPYEQY
TRBJ1-4 TRBV29-1 SVGTDATEKLF
TRBJ1-4 TRBV2 ASSVYGNEKLF
TRBJ1-4 TRBV19 ASSHDIFNEKLF
TRBJ2-1 TRBV24-1 ATSDRTLNPILGNEQF
TRBJ2-3 TRBV29-1 SVAEGGADTQY
TRBJ1-5 TRBV2 ASSEVRSNQPQH
TRBJ2-4 TRBV11-2 ASSLVAGIAKNIQY